This TCR beta chain was obtained from a study of T cell changes during pregnancy in multiple sclerosis. Only in-frame clones appear in the TCRdb table, and some are missing; sequencing was by immunoSEQ multiplex PCR. The data show approximately 73,000 clones, approximately 90% seen once. V lost 4 bases, J lost 3 bases, and 7 bases stayed unmatched. This CDR3 has 15 amino acids. In germline, CDR1 is LGHNA, CDR2 YNFKEQ. The TCR originated in a female donor with multiple sclerosis, enrolled in a pregnancy study. The chain uses TRBV4-2 and TRBJ2-7; 9 bases are a match to TRBD1. The sample here was CD4+ T cells from peripheral blood mononuclear cells, taken before pregnancy. CDR3 amino acids: CASSLPDRGLYEQYF. CDR3 bases: TGTGCCAGCAGCCTCCCGGACAGGGGACTCTACGAGCAGTACTTC.